These T cell receptor beta chains were read from a single sample in a study of response to subunit inactivated influenza vaccine. Via MiXCR, TCRdb re-called the RT-PCR reads, giving one row per CDR3 protein. This table has 450,000 to 500,000 distinct CDR3 sequences, approximately 11% appearing once. The starting material was PBMCs from blood, obtained roughly 47 days after vaccination. These TCRs come from a man aged 45-60 years who received an inactivated influenza vaccine. CDR3s leave out the opening cysteine and the closing phenylalanine or tryptophan.

j_gene	len	v_gene	CDR3aa
TRBJ1-6	15	TRBV5-1	ASSLVGGRFYNSPLH
TRBJ2-7	13	TRBV12-3/TRBV12-4	ASRPPGQAFYEQY
TRBJ1-3	13	TRBV10-3	AISPGSSSGNTIY
TRBJ2-2	12	TRBV12-3/TRBV12-4	ASSLTGKNGELF
TRBJ2-2	15	TRBV6-2/TRBV6-3	ASSYKLLQANTGELF
TRBJ1-2	13	TRBV7-9	ASSWWRGTNYGYT
TRBJ2-5	14	TRBV7-8	ASSRRAGGSSETQY
TRBJ1-6	13	TRBV27	ASSYRTGGGSPLH
TRBJ2-1	18	TRBV7-8	ASSLVVRRTGDMKYNEQF
TRBJ2-3	14	TRBV20-1	SARGIGVTLTDTQY
TRBJ2-5	11	TRBV20-1	SASWTSEETQY
TRBJ2-5	12	TRBV27	ASSLSQGTGSQY
TRBJ2-1	12	TRBV6-1	ASTMGFADNEQF
TRBJ2-7	14	TRBV12-3/TRBV12-4	ASSNAGTGSSYEQY
TRBJ2-2	12	TRBV5-6	ASSWDGNTGELF
TRBJ2-2	11	TRBV11-3	ASSSGPTGELF
TRBJ2-1	11	TRBV29-1	SVRGGLGREQF
TRBJ2-7	14	TRBV7-2	ASSFPGIQSSYEQY
TRBJ2-1	15	TRBV20-1	SASEGSGISSYNEQF
TRBJ2-2	12	TRBV20-1	SASSQTNTGELF
TRBJ1-4	12	TRBV29-1	SVQTGAANEKLF
TRBJ2-5	13	TRBV5-6	ASSKDAETQETQY
TRBJ2-7	13	TRBV6-1	ASRPLTGSYYEQY
TRBJ1-4	14	TRBV15	ATSRSPGGEVEKLF
TRBJ1-6	12	TRBV9	ASSVWDGNSPLH
TRBJ1-5	10	TRBV5-5	ASSLEGQPQH
TRBJ1-2	10	TRBV7-9	ASSDSAYGYT
TRBJ2-7	10	TRBV29-1	SVSGSRYEQY
TRBJ1-1	12	TRBV29-1	SVTNQARETEAF
TRBJ2-5	14	TRBV11-2	ASSLSSGGLQETQY
TRBJ1-2	12	TRBV9	ASSDSGGNYGYT
TRBJ2-7	12	TRBV12-3/TRBV12-4	ASSLEEGPYEQY
TRBJ1-5	16	TRBV25-1	ASSPPPGQGNSNQPQH
TRBJ1-4	10	TRBV18	ASSPRDEKLF
TRBJ1-1	14	TRBV9	ASSVGGVTVNTEAF
TRBJ2-1	13	TRBV20-1	SARDFGVAGNEQF
TRBJ2-1	11	TRBV7-9	ASSFLPGFEQF
TRBJ2-5	15	TRBV5-1	ASSRGGGPTYQETQY
TRBJ2-7	11	TRBV29-1	SVGRGAIYEQY
TRBJ2-1	13	TRBV20-1	SASPTSGANNEQF
TRBJ1-4	10	TRBV12-3/TRBV12-4	ASRFPNEKLF
TRBJ1-6	14	TRBV28	ASSSTGTYYNSPLH
TRBJ2-3	13	TRBV6-1	ASNQQGTSTDTQY
TRBJ1-3	14	TRBV7-2	ASSSRRTGSGNTIY
TRBJ1-5	13	TRBV12-3/TRBV12-4	ASRQEGGAFGPQH
TRBJ2-5	10	TRBV20-1	SGARVSKTQY
TRBJ1-2	11	TRBV27	ASSPLQGFGYT
TRBJ2-1	14	TRBV4-3	ASSQESAGGYNEQF
TRBJ1-3	16	TRBV10-3	AISGSPGRGDSGNTIY
TRBJ1-1	10	TRBV12-3/TRBV12-4	ASSLWQNEAF
TRBJ1-1	12	TRBV6-1	ASRWDLTNTEAF
TRBJ2-4	14	TRBV12-3/TRBV12-4	ASSLWTGGVQNIQY